What follows are 13 T cell receptor beta chains derived from one specimen sequenced in a study of cytomegalovirus exposure and HLA in healthy donors. The PCR contained 60 Vbeta and 13 Jbeta primers. Method: immunoSEQ multiplex PCR; TCRdb's copy keeps in-frame clones and lacks some. The table has about 120,000 clones, around 80% seen once. Sequenced sample: PBMCs. The receptors come from a female donor in good health and CMV-seropositive.

The gene calls are TRBV5-1 and TRBJ1-6; TRBD1 might be the D (5 bases). The germline V gene has CDR1 SGHRS and CDR2 YFSETQ. V lost 2 bases and J 9 bases, leaving 12 bases between the germline ends. The CDR3 extends over 14 amino acids. CDR3 bases: TGCGCCAGCAGCTTTGACAGCATGGCTTCACCCCTCCACTTT. Translated, it gives CASSFDSMASPLHF.

This clone was seen a few times. As DNA, the CDR3 is TGTGCCAGCAGCTTGAAGGGGGAGGGTCAGCCCCAGCATTTT. This sequence encodes CASSLKGEGQPQHF. This chain uses TRBV5-4 with TRBJ1-5; D perhaps matches TRBD1 (6 bases). This CDR3 comprises 14 residues. V was trimmed by 1 base and J by 6 bases, leaving 11 bases between them. Germline loops: CDR1 SGHNT, CDR2 YYREEE (reference sequence).

This chain joins TRBV18 and TRBJ1-1; D perhaps matches TRBD1 (5 bases). Trimming took off 4 bases at V and 5 bases at J, with 8 bases between the two ends. The length of the CDR3 is 12 residues. The germline gives CDR1 KGHSH, CDR2 LQKENI. The DNA for the CDR3 is TGTGCCAGCTCACGGAAGGGGACTGAAGCTTTCTTT. Translating it yields CASSRKGTEAFF.

The chain couples TRBV5-1 to TRBJ1-1, with 9 nucleotides matching TRBD1. The CDR3 sequence is 13 residues long. CDR1 SGHRS and CDR2 YFSETQ come from the germline V gene. With 7 bases clipped from V and 5 bases from J, the junction kept 6 bases outside the gene matches. This CDR3 is CASGRQGGTEAFF. CDR3 nucleotide sequence: TGCGCCAGCGGACGACAGGGGGGTACTGAAGCTTTCTTT.

The chain recombines TRBV5-5 with TRBJ1-1, with D unresolved. The germline V gene encodes CDR1 SGHKS and CDR2 YYEKEE (reference sequence). V lost 5 bases, J lost 4 bases, and 12 bases lay in between. The CDR3 is 13 amino acids. CDR3 in amino acids: CASSLASVTEAFF. CDR3 DNA: TGTGCCAGCAGTTTAGCCTCGGTCACTGAAGCTTTCTTT. Full variable domain (rest looked up from reference TRBV5-5 and TRBJ1-1): DAGVTQSPTHLIKTRGQQVTLRCSPISGHKSVSWYQQVLGQGPQFIFQYYEKEERGRGNFPDRFSARQFPNYSSELNVNALLLGDSALYLCASSLASVTEAFFGQGTRLTVV.

In its sample, this clone was seen once. V and J are TRBV5-1 and TRBJ1-2; 8 positions match TRBD1. Germline lookup yields CDR1 SGHRS and CDR2 YFSETQ. The CDR3 sequence is 13 residues long. Unmatched junction bases numbered 5, after V lost 4 bases and J lost 6 bases. The CDR3 DNA reads as TGCGCCAGCAGCCCGTACAGGGGGGATGGCTACACCTTC. Translated, it gives CASSPYRGDGYTF.

The V gene is TRBV5-4, the J gene TRBJ2-7, with 7 bases lining up with TRBD1. After removal of 4 bases from V and 1 base from J, the junction contained 8 bases not matched to a gene. This CDR3 contains 15 residues. Germline V lookup: CDR1 SGHNT, CDR2 YYREEE (reference sequence). The CDR3 DNA follows: TGTGCCAGCAGCCAGACAGGGCTATCTTCCTACGAGCAGTACTTC. Translation gives CASSQTGLSSYEQYF.

The rearrangement links TRBV29-1 to TRBJ1-1, with 7 positions matching TRBD1. Trimming cost V 7 bases and J 9 bases; bases outside gene matches: 14. The CDR3 consists of 13 residues. CDR1 is SQVTM and CDR2 is ANQGSEA in the germline V gene. The CDR3, as DNA: TGCAGCGCCGACAAAACAGGGGAGCCACAAGCTTTCTTT. This gives the protein CSADKTGEPQAFF.

This sequence joins TRBV7-2 and TRBJ1-2, with 8 bases that match TRBD1. Unmatched junction bases numbered 4, after V lost 5 bases and J lost 8 bases. This CDR3 contains 12 residues. Germline V gene data show CDR1 as SGHTA and CDR2 as FQGNSA. CDR3 residues: CASSPDREGYTF. In DNA form, the CDR3 reads TGTGCCAGCAGCCCGGACAGGGAAGGCTACACCTTC.

The rearrangement links TRBV10-3 to TRBJ2-1; 7 bases align to TRBD1. V lost 6 bases and J lost 5; bases outside the gene matches: 4. The CDR3 contains 13 residues. Germline CDR1 ENHRY, CDR2 SYGVKD. The CDR3, as DNA: TGTGCCATCAGACAGGGGTCCAACAATGAGCAGTTCTTC. Its translation: CAIRQGSNNEQFF.

This clone was seen a few times. The genes are TRBV19 and TRBJ2-3, with D maybe TRBD2 (7 bases). V shed 8 bases and J shed 4 bases, with 13 bases lying between them. Germline lookup yields CDR1 LNHDA and CDR2 SQIVND (reference sequence). The CDR3 covers 13 residues. The CDR3 DNA reads TGTGCCAGTGCCCTGGGGGGGCCAGATACGCAGTATTTT. Translating it yields CASALGGPDTQYF. Full variable domain (outside the CDR3, taken from reference TRBV19 and TRBJ2-3): DGGITQSPKYLFRKEGQNVTLSCEQNLNHDAMYWYRQDPGQGLRLIYYSQIVNDFQKGDIAEGYSVSREKKESFPLTVTSAQKNPTAFYLCASALGGPDTQYFGPGTRLTVL.

In DNA form, the CDR3 reads TGCGCCAGCAGCCGGACTAGCGGACTTCAAGAGACCCAGTACTTC. It encodes CASSRTSGLQETQYF. The V call is TRBV5-1, the J call TRBJ2-5; TRBD2 aligns across 10 bases. V trimming: 4 bases; J trimming: 2 bases; junction bases outside the gene matches: 5. Germline V CDR1 and CDR2: SGHRS, YFSETQ. The CDR3 runs 15 residues.

The rearrangement links TRBV6-5 to TRBJ2-3; TRBD2 matches 7 bases. Germline V lookup: CDR1 MNHEY, CDR2 SVGAGI. The length of the CDR3 is 15 residues. With 6 bases clipped from V and 0 bases from J, the junction kept 6 bases outside the gene matches. CDR3 amino acids: CASRLVAGSTDTQYF. The CDR3 DNA reads as TGTGCCAGCAGACTCGTAGCGGGTAGCACAGATACGCAGTATTTT.